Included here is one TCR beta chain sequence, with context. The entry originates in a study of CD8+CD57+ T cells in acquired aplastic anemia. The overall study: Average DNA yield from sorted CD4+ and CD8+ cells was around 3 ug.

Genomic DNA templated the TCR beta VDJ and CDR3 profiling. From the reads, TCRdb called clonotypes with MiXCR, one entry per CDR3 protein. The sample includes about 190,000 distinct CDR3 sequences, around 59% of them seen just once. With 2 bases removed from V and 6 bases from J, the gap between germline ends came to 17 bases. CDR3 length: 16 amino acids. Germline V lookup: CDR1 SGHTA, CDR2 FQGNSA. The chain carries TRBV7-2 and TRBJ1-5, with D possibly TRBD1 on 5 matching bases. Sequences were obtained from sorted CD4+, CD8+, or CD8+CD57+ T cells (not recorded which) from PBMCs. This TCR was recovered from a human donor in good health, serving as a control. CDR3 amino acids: CASSLNTATGRQPQHF. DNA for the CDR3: TGTGCCAGCAGCTTAAATACGGCGACGGGACGTCAGCCCCAGCATTTT.